The T cell receptor (beta chain) described here comes from a study of blood T cell repertoires in COVID-19. Authors' methods: From reference gene primer amplification, estimates of nucleated cell counts were derived. The assay was immunoSEQ multiplex PCR, and TCRdb's table has in-frame clones only and misses some. The V and J calls and clone size were taken over from that table, and D and trimming were inferred from the DNA. The data contain about 410,000 clones, around 91% of them singletons. The germline V gene has CDR1 GTSNPN and CDR2 SVGIG (reference sequence). Trimming pared 0 bases from V and 7 bases from J, leaving 7 bases between. The CDR3 is 12 residues long.

This chain uses TRBV30 with TRBJ1-3; D not certain. Sequencing input: peripheral blood. This receptor was obtained from a woman aged 35 to 49 with COVID-19, enrolled during active disease. The CDR3 DNA follows: TGTGCCTGGAGTGTTTCTCGGAACACCATATATTTT. It encodes CAWSVSRNTIYF.